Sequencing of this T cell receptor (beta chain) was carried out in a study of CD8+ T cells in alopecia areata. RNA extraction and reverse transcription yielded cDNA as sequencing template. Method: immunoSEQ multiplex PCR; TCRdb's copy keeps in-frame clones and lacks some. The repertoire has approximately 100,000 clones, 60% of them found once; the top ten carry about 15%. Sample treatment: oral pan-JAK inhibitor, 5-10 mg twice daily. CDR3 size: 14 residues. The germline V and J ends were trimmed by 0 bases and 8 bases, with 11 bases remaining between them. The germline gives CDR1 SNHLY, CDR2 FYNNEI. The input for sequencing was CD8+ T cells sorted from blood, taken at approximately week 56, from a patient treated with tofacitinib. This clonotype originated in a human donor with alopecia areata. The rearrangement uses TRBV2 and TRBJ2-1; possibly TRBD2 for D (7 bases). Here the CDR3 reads CASSEAGGQYEQFF. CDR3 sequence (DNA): TGTGCCAGCAGTGAAGCGGGGGGGCAGTATGAGCAGTTCTTC.